This TCR beta chain came from a study of T-cell reconstitution after alpha-beta-depleted transplantation in children. The study, taken as a whole, reports: In patients about two months after transplant, alpha-beta T cells reportedly arose from several hundred expanded graft clones. It was newly produced T cells that mostly accounted for T-cell counts and diversity one year after transplant.

Germline V gives CDR1 MNHEY, CDR2 SVGEGT. The CDR3 sequence is 14 residues long. V dropped 8 bases and J dropped 4 bases, with 14 bases sitting between them. This clonotype was observed a few times. Its antigen is still unknown. Molecular barcoding with unique molecular identifiers was used for the TCRbeta library. TCRdb fed the PCR reads into MiXCR, producing one record per CDR3 protein. The table has some 70,000 distinct CDR3 sequences, roughly 4.9% seen once. Specimen: PBMCs, mostly from graft donor cells, collected 180 days after TCRalphabeta/CD19-depleted stem cell transplant. This receptor was obtained from a boy in the first two years of life who had a stem cell transplant for acute myeloid leukemia, so the T cells may come from the graft donor. V gene TRBV6-2 or TRBV6-3 combines with J gene TRBJ2-2; D uncertain. The CDR3 region has the DNA TGTGCCAGCTCCTCCGGACGCAGCACCGGGGAGCTGTTTTTT. It codes for CASSSGRSTGELFF.